The 12 T cell receptor beta chains below all came from one sample that was sequenced in a study of cytomegalovirus exposure and HLA in healthy donors. The primer mix had 60 Vbeta and 13 Jbeta primers. Produced via immunoSEQ multiplex PCR; TCRdb's table is partial and in-frame only. The table has fewer than 200,000 clones, roughly 68% seen once. The sample comprised PBMCs. Source of these receptors: a woman younger than 45 in good health and CMV-seronegative.

This sequence joins TRBV11-1 and TRBJ1-1; 8 nucleotides agree with TRBD1. The V gene's germline CDR1 is SGHAT and CDR2 FQDESV (reference sequence). With V trimmed by 4 bases and J by 1 base, 5 bases remained unmatched. The CDR3 runs 15 residues. The CDR3 nucleotides are TGTGCCAGCAGCTCCTCCGACAGGGGGAACACTGAAGCTTTCTTT. Residues: CASSSSDRGNTEAFF.

The CDR3 DNA reads as TGTGCCAGCAGTGGACTAGCGGGGGACCCCCCCTACAATGAGCAGTTCTTC. Translation: CASSGLAGDPPYNEQFF. V is TRBV27 and J is TRBJ2-1, with 13 nucleotides matching TRBD2. The J segment lost 2 bases and the V segment lost 5 bases, leaving 6 bases of the junction unmatched. The CDR3 extends over 17 amino acids. Germline values: CDR1 MNHEY, CDR2 SMNVEV (reference sequence).

This clone occurred once. CDR3 bases: TGTGCCAGCAGTTCCGGACAGGGGGACAACTACGAGCAGTACTTC. Translation gives CASSSGQGDNYEQYF. This chain joins TRBV27 and TRBJ2-7; 10 nucleotides match TRBD1. Germline V gene sequence: CDR1 MNHEY, CDR2 SMNVEV (reference sequence). The CDR3 runs 15 residues. V shed 4 bases and J 3 bases; nucleotides not matched to a gene: 6.

This chain uses TRBV19 with TRBJ1-2; 7 bases agree with TRBD1. The CDR3 spans 15 residues. The V segment lost 5 bases and the J segment 6 bases; nucleotides outside the gene matches: 12. Looked up from germline, CDR1 is LNHDA and CDR2 is SQIVND (reference sequence). The CDR3 DNA reads TGTGCCAGTAGTTTCCGCACTACAGGGGACCATGGCTACACCTTC. It translates to CASSFRTTGDHGYTF.

The chain employs TRBV10-2 and TRBJ2-1, with D unresolved. The CDR3 has 12 amino acids. Trimming removed 3 bases from V and 7 bases from J, with 7 bases in between. Germline lookup yields CDR1 WSHSY and CDR2 SAAADI. CDR3 DNA: TGCGCCAGCAGTGACCCCGGGAATGAGCAGTTCTTC. As protein: CASSDPGNEQFF.

The rearrangement links TRBV10-3 to TRBJ2-6; no firm D call. V lost 3 bases and J 0 bases, leaving 9 bases between the germline ends. This CDR3 comprises 16 residues. CDR1 and CDR2 (germline): ENHRY, SYGVKD. CDR3 bases: TGTGCCATCAGTGATTTCACATTCTCTGGGGCCAACGTCCTGACTTTC. Encoded protein: CAISDFTFSGANVLTF.

This clone has a handful of counts. CDR3 coding DNA: TGTGCCAGCAGTACAAGCGGGGGGGAGGGTATGGAGACCCAGTACTTC. Amino acid sequence: CASSTSGGEGMETQYF. V gene TRBV7-6 combines with J gene TRBJ2-5; TRBD2 matches at 10 bases. Germline V gene data show CDR1 as SGHVS and CDR2 as FNYEAQ. V lost 6 bases and J lost 5; bases outside the gene matches: 12. There are 16 residues in the CDR3.

This clone appeared a few times. V usage is TRBV5-1 and J usage is TRBJ1-1, with D tentatively TRBD1 (6 bases). V lost 0 bases and J lost 3, with 12 bases in between. Germline V lookup: CDR1 SGHRS, CDR2 YFSETQ. The CDR3 is 15 amino acids. The CDR3 loop is CASSLEWGRDTEAFF. As DNA, the CDR3 is TGCGCCAGCAGCTTGGAGTGGGGGCGGGACACTGAAGCTTTCTTT.

The rearrangement uses TRBV7-3 and TRBJ2-5; D unclear. Per germline, CDR1 SGHTA and CDR2 FQGTGA. With 2 bases removed from V and 4 bases from J, the gap between germline ends came to 14 bases. This CDR3 region has 15 residues. The CDR3 DNA follows: TGTGCCAGCAGCTTAGTAACCCTATCGGGAGAGACCCAGTACTTC. This encodes CASSLVTLSGETQYF.

The gene calls are TRBV11-1 and TRBJ2-1, with a weak D call TRBD2 (5 bases). Germline values: CDR1 SGHAT, CDR2 FQDESV (reference sequence). V gave up 1 base and J gave up 0 bases, with 7 bases separating them. The CDR3 covers 15 residues. The CDR3 sequence is CASSLVEGSYNEQFF. CDR3 DNA sequence: TGTGCCAGCAGCTTAGTCGAGGGCTCCTACAATGAGCAGTTCTTC.

Notes on this clone: Distinct nucleotide sequences in the sample also encode this CDR3. The chain carries TRBV9 and TRBJ2-5; perhaps TRBD2 as D (6 bases). Trimming removed 3 bases at V and 2 bases at J, with 8 bases between. The CDR3 is made up of 13 amino acids. Germline CDR1 SGDLS, CDR2 YYNGEE. CDR3 coding DNA: TGTGCCAGCAGCGGGGGACTGCAAGAGACCCAGTACTTC. Translation: CASSGGLQETQYF.

This clone was seen more than once but under ten times. The V gene is TRBV27, the J gene TRBJ2-5, with 10 bases aligning to TRBD2. Germline assignment: CDR1 MNHEY and CDR2 SMNVEV (reference sequence). This CDR3 contains 19 residues. J gave up 5 bases and V 5 bases, and 20 bases lay outside the gene matches. The CDR3: CASSQRYLSPAGGPETQYF. For the CDR3, the DNA is TGTGCCAGCAGTCAACGATACCTATCCCCAGCGGGGGGGCCCGAGACCCAGTACTTC.